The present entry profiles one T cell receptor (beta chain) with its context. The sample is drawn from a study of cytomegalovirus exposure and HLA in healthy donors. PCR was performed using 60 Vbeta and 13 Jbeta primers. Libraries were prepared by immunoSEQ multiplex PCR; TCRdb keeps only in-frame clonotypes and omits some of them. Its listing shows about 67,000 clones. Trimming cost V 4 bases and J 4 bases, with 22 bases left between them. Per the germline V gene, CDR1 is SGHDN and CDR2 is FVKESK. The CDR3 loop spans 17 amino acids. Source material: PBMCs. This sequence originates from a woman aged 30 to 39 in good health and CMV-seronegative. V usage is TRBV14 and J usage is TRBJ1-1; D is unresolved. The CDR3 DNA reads TGTGCCAGCAGCCCCCCCCGGGAGACCCCAAGTTCCACTGAAGCTTTCTTT. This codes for CASSPPRETPSSTEAFF.